These 32 T cell receptor beta chains came from one sample sequenced in a study of T cells expressing NK-cell markers. One entry per CDR3 protein, without DNA, is what TCRdb gives after re-calling the 5' RACE reads. Its table lists about 370,000 distinct CDR3 sequences. The sequenced sample consisted of blood T cells: a sorted CD56 or NKG2C T cell subset, CD4+ or CD8+ T cells, or bulk PBMC T cells (not recorded which). These receptors were taken from a woman aged 50 to 60 in good health.

V is TRBV27 and J is TRBJ2-3; no DNA is available, so the TRBD2 call from TCRdb remains unchecked. The CDR3 totals 13 residues. CDR1 and CDR2 (germline): MNHEY, SMNVEV (reference sequence). The CDR3: CASSRRWTDTQYF.

The chain links TRBV6-5 to TRBJ2-7. The CDR3 totals 14 residues. The germline CDR1 and CDR2 sequences are MNHEY and SVGAGI. CDR3 in amino acids: CASSYSIYLNEQYF.

The gene calls are TRBV7-9 and TRBJ1-1; TCRdb indicates TRBD1, and absent DNA this call remains unverified. The CDR3 spans 16 residues. Germline CDR1 reads SEHNR; CDR2 reads FQNEAQ (reference sequence). Here the CDR3 reads CASRLQGRDINTEAFF.

The V and J genes are TRBV5-1 and TRBJ2-7; TCRdb picks TRBD2, but there is no DNA to check that call. Germline CDR1 is SGHRS and CDR2 is YFSETQ. CDR3 length: 16 residues. The CDR3 here is CASSLSGVGPSGEQYF.

The chain employs TRBV5-1 and TRBJ2-1; the D gene TCRdb calls, TRBD2, cannot be checked with no DNA. From germline, CDR1 is SGHRS and CDR2 YFSETQ. The CDR3 length is 13 residues. The CDR3 region is CASSFSGTHEQFF.

The rearrangement links TRBV29-1 to TRBJ2-1; TCRdb calls TRBD2, which cannot be checked without DNA. CDR3 length: 17 residues. Germline assignment: CDR1 SQVTM and CDR2 ANQGSEA. CDR3 region: CSVQSLTSGTRYSEQFF.

The CDR3 sequence: CASSLAWTRELKYEQYF. The chain combines TRBV7-9 with TRBJ2-7; TCRdb selects TRBD2, and the lack of DNA leaves this call unchecked. The germline V gene encodes CDR1 SEHNR and CDR2 FQNEAQ (reference sequence). This CDR3 comprises 17 residues.

The V gene is TRBV11-3, the J gene TRBJ2-2; the D gene TCRdb calls, TRBD2, cannot be checked with no DNA. The CDR3 has 15 residues. The germline V gene encodes CDR1 SGHNT and CDR2 YENEEA. This CDR3 reads CASSFGPSNTGELFF.

The chain joins TRBV6-5 to TRBJ2-1; TCRdb lists TRBD1, though no DNA is available to test this call. Germline CDR1 and CDR2: MNHEY and SVGAGI. This CDR3 has 15 residues. CDR3 amino acids: CASSYLGTRDDEQFF.

The chain couples TRBV3-1 to TRBJ2-5. From germline, CDR1 is LGHDT and CDR2 YNNKEL (reference sequence). The CDR3 extends over 15 amino acids. The CDR3 sequence is CASSQGRTIQETQYF.

The genes are TRBV5-1 and TRBJ1-2; checking the TCRdb D call of TRBD1 is not possible without DNA. The germline V gene has CDR1 SGHRS and CDR2 YFSETQ. The CDR3 sequence is 16 residues long. The CDR3 reads CASSPNAGVANYGYTF.

The chain uses TRBV7-6 and TRBJ2-3. Germline V lookup: CDR1 SGHVS, CDR2 FNYEAQ. The CDR3 is 12 amino acids. CDR3 sequence: CASSQKADTQYF.

The J gene is TRBJ2-3, the V gene TRBV20-1; TCRdb designates TRBD2, a call that cannot be tested without DNA. The CDR3 totals 13 residues. Looked up from germline, CDR1 is DFQATT and CDR2 is SNEGSKA (reference sequence). CDR3 sequence: CSAPREPTDTQYF.

The J gene is TRBJ1-5, the V gene TRBV9; TCRdb lists TRBD1, though no DNA is available to test this call. CDR1 and CDR2 (germline): SGDLS, YYNGEE. This CDR3 spans 16 amino acids. The CDR3 reads CASSAGTGVTNQPQHF.

V usage is TRBV19 and J usage is TRBJ2-3; TCRdb outputs TRBD2, but without DNA this stays unchecked. The CDR3 runs to 14 residues. Germline CDR1 is LNHDA and CDR2 is SQIVND (reference sequence). This chain's CDR3 is CASSISSGRDTQYF.

CDR3 in amino acids: CASSLGRGTNTEAFF. The chain recombines TRBV11-2 with TRBJ1-1; TCRdb reports TRBD1, a call that lacks DNA to check it against. Germline assignment: CDR1 SGHAT and CDR2 FQNNGV. This CDR3 contains 15 residues.

The genes are TRBV12-5 and TRBJ2-2; TCRdb lists TRBD1, though no DNA is available to test this call. Germline V gene lookup returns CDR1 LGHNT and CDR2 FRNRAP. CDR3 length: 16 residues. The CDR3 region is CASGSPTGGITGVLFF. The full variable domain, in which reference TRBV12-5 and TRBJ2-2 provide the parts outside the CDR3, is DARVTQTPRHKVTEMGQEVTMRCQPILGHNTVFWYRQTMMQGLELLAYFRNRAPLDDSGMPKDRFSAEMPDATLATLKIQPSEPRDSAVYFCASGSPTGGITGVLFFGEGSRLTVL.

The V gene is TRBV2, the J gene TRBJ2-2. The CDR3 consists of 20 residues. Looked up from germline, CDR1 is SNHLY and CDR2 is FYNNEI. This CDR3 is CASSEPLLEATTAGTGELFF.

The V and J genes are TRBV4-1 and TRBJ1-2; TCRdb returns TRBD1, unconfirmable since there is no DNA. The CDR3 runs 14 residues. Germline V gene lookup returns CDR1 MGHRA and CDR2 YSYEKL. The CDR3 spells CASSPPGQPRGYTF.

The chain combines TRBV10-3 with TRBJ2-5; TCRdb designates TRBD1, a call that cannot be tested without DNA. This CDR3 contains 14 residues. Germline V gives CDR1 ENHRY, CDR2 SYGVKD. CDR3 loop: CASTAGAGEKTQYF.

The CDR3 sequence: CASSFSGSYGYTF. The gene calls are TRBV12-3 or TRBV12-4 and TRBJ1-2. The CDR3 is 13 amino acids.

The CDR3 sequence is CSAEPNTEAFF. The rearrangement links TRBV20-1 to TRBJ1-1. The CDR3 runs to 11 residues. In germline, CDR1 is DFQATT, CDR2 SNEGSKA (reference sequence).

The chain employs TRBV3-1 and TRBJ1-5. From germline, CDR1 is LGHDT and CDR2 YNNKEL (reference sequence). The CDR3 consists of 12 residues. CDR3 protein: CASSQAEEPQHF.

This chain joins TRBV5-1 and TRBJ2-1; TCRdb names TRBD1, which stays unverified in the absence of DNA. Germline lookup yields CDR1 SGHRS and CDR2 YFSETQ. The CDR3 sequence is 14 residues long. The CDR3 loop is CASRDRGNYNEQFF.

This rearrangement joins TRBV29-1 to TRBJ2-5; without DNA, the TCRdb call of TRBD2 cannot be checked. The germline V gene has CDR1 SQVTM and CDR2 ANQGSEA. The CDR3 has 13 amino acids. CDR3 protein: CSVELRAKETQYF.

The chain couples TRBV5-1 to TRBJ2-4. Per germline, CDR1 SGHRS and CDR2 YFSETQ. The CDR3 is 14 amino acids. The CDR3 protein is CASSTDDFKNIQYF.

The chain carries TRBV2 and TRBJ2-5; lacking DNA, the TRBD2 call made by TCRdb goes unchecked. This CDR3 is built from 14 residues. The germline V gene encodes CDR1 SNHLY and CDR2 FYNNEI. The CDR3: CASSYTSVGETQYF.

This rearrangement joins TRBV20-1 to TRBJ2-1. The CDR3 is made up of 16 amino acids. Germline values: CDR1 DFQATT, CDR2 SNEGSKA (reference sequence). This CDR3 reads CSARPRFGRSYNEQFF.

The gene calls are TRBV5-1 and TRBJ1-2. CDR1 is SGHRS, CDR2 YFSETQ, per germline. This CDR3 is 12 amino acids long. CDR3 region: CASSPSYRGYTF.

The rearrangement joins TRBV29-1 to TRBJ2-3; absent DNA, TCRdb's TRBD2 call cannot be checked. CDR3 size: 15 residues. Germline CDR1 and CDR2: SQVTM and ANQGSEA. CDR3 residues: CSVEGIAGVVDTQYF.

The V and J genes are TRBV30 and TRBJ2-7; TCRdb indicates TRBD2, and absent DNA this call remains unverified. Germline V gene sequence: CDR1 GTSNPN, CDR2 SVGIG (reference sequence). The CDR3 totals 13 residues. The CDR3 region is CAWSGPARTAQYF.

The rearrangement uses TRBV2 and TRBJ1-5; checking the TCRdb D call of TRBD1 is not possible without DNA. From germline, CDR1 is SNHLY and CDR2 FYNNEI. This CDR3 region has 15 residues. This chain's CDR3 is CASRATGTVNQPQHF.